This is a list of T cell receptor beta chains from one sample in a study of a mutant IDH1 vaccine in newly diagnosed glioma. Antigens of these TCRs are unknown. Assay used: immunoSEQ multiplex PCR; TCRdb lists only in-frame clones, some missing. The data show about 50,000 clones, with roughly 84% seen just once and 4.3% held by the top ten. The sequences come from PBMCs, collected from a glioma patient whose treatment included an IDH1 peptide vaccine. The receptors originated from a woman aged 30 to 39 with glioma. Some clones in this sample may be carry-over from other donors' samples. The CDR3 runs from the conserved cysteine through the conserved F or W. Fields, in order: V gene, J gene, CDR3 protein.

TRBV2	TRBJ2-5	CATSPGETQYF
TRBV2	TRBJ1-5	CASSREHNQPQHF
TRBV25-1	TRBJ1-1	CASKRNTEAFF
TRBV7-8	TRBJ1-5	CASSLARTNVGYSNQPQHF
TRBV6-5	TRBJ1-2	CASSQGARGYTF
TRBV29-1	TRBJ1-2	CSVPQTSPGYTF
TRBV5-1	TRBJ2-7	CASSLATGLLYEQYF
TRBV9	TRBJ2-1	CASSVETVGAMQFF
TRBV6-1	TRBJ1-1	CATQGNTEAFF
TRBV5-6	TRBJ1-4	CASSFKTTGAYEKLFF
TRBV6-6	TRBJ1-1	CASSYDPSDTEAFF
TRBV5-1	TRBJ1-1	CASSSQGQGTEAFF
TRBV19	TRBJ1-5	CASSIGGPMEGNQPQHF
TRBV5-4	TRBJ2-3	CASSVKSPDTQYF
TRBV10-2	TRBJ1-4	CASSSGSSGEKLFF
TRBV6-1	TRBJ1-5	CASSDPPHWESNQPQHF
TRBV6-1	TRBJ1-1	CASRGDRSGTEAFF
TRBV30	TRBJ1-1	CAWTRGTEAFF
TRBV27	TRBJ1-5	CASSLSNRGNQPQHF
TRBV4-1	TRBJ2-7	CASSQVRDRGSEEQYF
TRBV5-1	TRBJ1-4	CASSSNPQGETNEKLFF
TRBV5-1	TRBJ2-7	CASSLDRAPYEQYF